This TCR beta chain was recovered during a study of regulatory T cells in long-lasting Graves disease (dated by TCRdb to 2020 to 2022). General notes on the study: Persistent Graves' disease was defined as persistently positive TSH receptor autoantibodies together with antithyroid drug treatment for over 5 years. Patients with persistent Graves' disease were compared with patients with newly diagnosed Graves' disease using TCR sequencing and RNA sequencing of peripheral blood. The study was registered as a clinical trial and conducted in China. Persistent Graves' disease patients in the clinical cohort had taken antithyroid drugs for 9 to 11 years on average. A total of roughly 33 samples were covered by TCR sequencing, comprising around 13 persistent and 20 or so newly diagnosed Graves' disease patients. Results and caveats for the whole study, not just this receptor: The authors acknowledged the small sample size as a limitation that may reduce accuracy. Persistent patients shared more public clonotypes among themselves (around 2,700) than newly diagnosed patients did (about 970). Compared with newly diagnosed patients, persistent Graves' disease patients had lower TCR Shannon entropy and fewer highly expanded clones, which suggests clonal expansion. Sequencing and analysis were restricted to the TCR beta chain. The study examined only peripheral blood because the primary lesion, thyroid tissue, could not be accessed. TRBV28, TRBJ1-2 and TRBJ2-5 were preferentially used in persistent disease, while TRBV20-1 and TRBJ2-1 were favored in newly diagnosed disease.

The germline V end is reduced by 5 bases and the J end by 8 bases; junction bases left unmatched: 11. Taken from the germline V gene, the CDR1 and CDR2 loops are MNHNS and SASEGT. The CDR3 spans 15 residues, from the cysteine through the phenylalanine. Only CDR3 DNA is held: 45 bases, read in frame from base 1. On this clonotype itself: Its antigen is still unknown. Within one base of it there is no much larger clone, and no base qualities were kept.

Library preparation used multiplex PCR. These reads were obtained on an Illumina HiSeq 4000. To build TCR beta libraries, CDR3 regions were amplified by Arm-PCR using iRepertoire HTBI primers. Before sequencing, the PCR products underwent gel purification. Per the source publication's procedure: A total of 60 to 80 TRBV and 14 TRBJ segments were identified across samples and were used for gene usage analysis of CDR3 amino acid clonotypes. Filtered high-quality paired reads were merged into contigs using COPE and FqMerger. Contigs were aligned with BLAST to IMGT TRBV, TRBD and TRBJ reference genes, and CDR3 was defined per IMGT. Highly expanded clones were defined as clonotypes with a frequency above 0.1%. Repertoire diversity was measured by Shannon entropy, and V-J evenness by the Gini coefficient. Public clonotypes were defined as clonotypes shared by more than one individual. Using fastp trimming at Q25 and MiXCR clonotype assembly, TCRdb reanalyzed the public sequencing data and kept in-frame beta chains. Identical CDR3 protein sequences are pooled into one entry, listed with their most common genes and DNA. For this entry, the V and J calls and clone size follow TCRdb and not the study's own pipeline. A total of fewer than 400,000 distinct CDR3 sequences appear in this sample, roughly 20% of them only once. The top ten constitute less than 25% of the sample.

The time point label here, explained by the study, means: persistent/refractory GD, antithyroid drugs over 5 years with positive TRAb. For both TCR sequencing and RNA sequencing, RNA was extracted from PBMCs using TRIzol. The diagnosis of Graves' disease followed American Thyroid Association guidelines. Patients for the study were recruited at an endocrinology department in Xi'an, China. From each patient, approximately 9.9 milliliters of peripheral blood was collected into an EDTA anticoagulant tube. Ficoll Paque Plus density gradient separation was used to isolate PBMCs, and no further T cell sorting was done. An Agilent 2100 Bioanalyzer and agarose gel were used to check RNA quality, while a NanoDrop 2000 measured RNA concentration.

This TCR came from a female donor with Graves disease. Here the chain combines TRBV6-1 and TRBJ1-4; TRBD1 matches 7 bases in the middle. The source material was peripheral blood mononuclear cells (PBMCs), sampled when the disease was refractory, from a patient treated with antithyroid drugs. The CDR3 amino acid sequence is: CASSLPTGREEKLFF. The nucleotides read TGTGCCAGCAGTCTCCCGACAGGGCGAGAGGAAAAACTGTTTTTT.